This T cell receptor (beta chain) was obtained from a study of shared clonotypes between healthy human individuals. Measured with immunoSEQ multiplex PCR; TCRdb has only the in-frame clones, and not every one. This sample has 500,000 to 550,000 clones, with around 95% found just once. This CDR3 has 17 residues. The germline V gene has CDR1 MGHRA and CDR2 YSYEKL. With V trimmed by 1 base and J by 0 bases, 9 bases remained unmatched. This receptor was identified in a woman aged 30 to 39 in good health. J is TRBJ2-7 and V is TRBV4-1; 7 nucleotides agree with TRBD1. Sequenced sample: naive CD4+ T cells sorted from blood. Subset reported: CD45RA+ positively selected. CDR3 nucleotide sequence: TGCGCCAGCAGCCAAGCTCAGACAGGGACAGCCTCCTACGAGCAGTACTTC. Its protein product is CASSQAQTGTASYEQYF.